Shown below are 17 T cell receptor beta chains from a single sample sequenced in a study of T cell responses to AZD1222 COVID-19 vaccine. Clones were read by immunoSEQ multiplex PCR, and TCRdb kept only the in-frame ones, dropping some. The sample includes over 100,000 clones, over 80% of them seen just once. The specimen was peripheral blood, collected on day 0 of AZD1222 vaccination. The origin of the receptors is an adult in good health.

This sequence joins TRBV18 and TRBJ2-6; D is undetermined. V was pared by 4 bases and J by 3 bases, with 13 bases between. The CDR3 totals 16 residues. Germline CDR1 reads KGHSH; CDR2 reads LQKENI. The CDR3: CASSQTQALGANVLTF. CDR3 nucleotide sequence: TGTGCCAGCTCACAAACCCAGGCCCTTGGGGCCAACGTCCTGACTTTC.

This chain joins TRBV6-2 or TRBV6-3 and TRBJ2-7; D gene uncertain. The V end was cut by 5 bases, the J end by 5 bases, with 10 bases between. This CDR3 spans 12 amino acids. CDR1 and CDR2 from the germline V gene are MNHEY and SVGEGT. For the CDR3, the DNA is TGTGCCAGCAGTCTTCTCGGAGACGAGCAGTACTTC. This encodes CASSLLGDEQYF.

The chain employs TRBV5-4 and TRBJ1-4; D uncertain. The CDR3 totals 14 residues. V lost 0 bases and J lost 8, with 11 bases in between. The germline V gene has CDR1 SGHNT and CDR2 YYREEE (reference sequence). The CDR3 nucleotides read TGTGCCAGCAGCTTGGACCTTCAAGTGGAAAAACTGTTTTTT. Amino acids: CASSLDLQVEKLFF.

This clone ranks as medium-sized. V gene TRBV7-9 combines with J gene TRBJ1-2, with TRBD1 matching 9 bases. CDR1 and CDR2 (germline): SEHNR, FQNEAQ (reference sequence). V lost 5 bases, J lost 2 bases, and 3 bases stayed unmatched. This CDR3 is 14 amino acids long. CDR3 DNA sequence: TGTGCCAGCAGCATGGGACAGGGAAACTATGGCTACACCTTC. This gives the protein CASSMGQGNYGYTF.

The chain uses TRBV25-1 and TRBJ1-2; a possible D gene is TRBD1 (6 bases). Trimming pared 5 bases from V and 4 bases from J, leaving 17 bases between. CDR1 MGHDK and CDR2 SYGVNS come from the germline V gene. This CDR3 comprises 15 residues. CDR3 loop: CASSPSDRLAYGYTF. The CDR3 DNA follows: TGTGCCAGCAGTCCCTCGGACAGACTAGCCTATGGCTACACCTTC.

Written as DNA, the CDR3 is TGCGCCAGCAGCAACGACCTACTCAAACCCATGAACACTGAAGCTTTCTTT. Its protein is CASSNDLLKPMNTEAFF. V is TRBV5-1 and J is TRBJ1-1; D not certain. CDR1 SGHRS and CDR2 YFSETQ come from the germline V gene. The CDR3 spans 17 residues. V was clipped by 4 bases and J by 0 bases, with 19 bases between them.

V usage is TRBV6-1 and J usage is TRBJ1-2, with TRBD1 identical over 8 bases. Germline lookup yields CDR1 MNHNS and CDR2 SASEGT. The CDR3 is 15 residues long. The V segment lost 3 bases and the J segment 3 bases; nucleotides outside the gene matches: 6. The CDR3 DNA is TGTGCCAGCAGTGAGGGGACAGGATTTTACTATGGCTACACCTTC. The encoded protein is CASSEGTGFYYGYTF.

This chain joins TRBV2 and TRBJ2-5; the D is unclear. CDR1 is SNHLY, CDR2 FYNNEI, per germline. This CDR3 has 12 residues. Trimming removed 7 bases from V and 2 bases from J, with 8 bases in between. The CDR3 sequence is CASIVRQETQYF. CDR3 DNA: TGTGCCAGCATAGTCAGACAAGAGACCCAGTACTTC.

Only one count was recorded for this clone. The rearrangement links TRBV3-1 (or the pseudogene TRBV3-2) to TRBJ1-5; D not certain. The V gene lost 1 base and the J gene lost 0 bases, with 10 bases spanning the gap. Germline V gives CDR1 LGHDT, CDR2 YNNKEL (reference sequence). The CDR3 extends over 16 amino acids. The CDR3 loop is CASSQGVHHSNQPQHF. The CDR3 coding sequence is TGTGCCAGCAGCCAAGGTGTCCACCATAGCAATCAGCCCCAGCATTTT.

Here the CDR3 reads CASSFWTQNIQYF. CDR3 in DNA: TGTGCCAGCAGCTTCTGGACACAAAACATTCAGTACTTC. The rearrangement uses TRBV5-4 and TRBJ2-4; maybe TRBD1 (5 bases). With 2 bases removed from V and 5 bases from J, the gap between germline ends came to 8 bases. The length of the CDR3 is 13 residues. The germline V gene encodes CDR1 SGHNT and CDR2 YYREEE (reference sequence).

This chain connects TRBV30 to TRBJ1-1; 7 bases fit TRBD1. The CDR3 consists of 13 residues. Germline assignment: CDR1 GTSNPN and CDR2 SVGIG (reference sequence). V dropped 4 bases and J dropped 2; count of bases not matched to a gene: 4. CDR3 DNA: TGTGCCTGGAAGGGACAGTTAAACACTGAAGCTTTCTTT. Its protein product is CAWKGQLNTEAFF. The entire variable domain, with the rest obtained from reference TRBV30 and TRBJ1-1, is as follows: SQTIHQWPATLVQPVGSPLSLECTVEGTSNPNLYWYRQAAGRGLQLLFYSVGIGQISSEVPQNLSASRPQDRQFILSSKKLLLSDSGFYLCAWKGQLNTEAFFGQGTRLTVV.

The chain employs TRBV2 and TRBJ1-5; D is ambiguous. Germline values: CDR1 SNHLY, CDR2 FYNNEI. CDR3 length: 14 residues. Trimming removed 4 bases from V and 0 bases from J, with 7 bases in between. The CDR3 sequence: CASSGQDSNQPQHF. In nucleotides, the CDR3 is TGTGCCAGCAGTGGGCAAGATAGCAATCAGCCCCAGCATTTT.

V gene TRBV27 combines with J gene TRBJ1-5; TRBD1 agrees at 7 bases. The ends lost 0 bases at V and 1 base at J; junction bases unmatched: 6. Per germline, CDR1 MNHEY and CDR2 SMNVEV (reference sequence). This CDR3 has 17 residues. The DNA for the CDR3 is TGTGCCAGCAGTTTATCAGGGGGCCCGGGAAGCAATCAGCCCCAGCATTTT. Translating it yields CASSLSGGPGSNQPQHF.

The V call is TRBV27, the J call TRBJ2-3, with 8 positions matching TRBD2. There are 14 residues in the CDR3. The junction had 4 bases not matched to a gene; V was cut back by 3 bases and J by 5 bases. The germline V gene has CDR1 MNHEY and CDR2 SMNVEV (reference sequence). CDR3 nucleotide sequence: TGTGCCAGCAGTTTCGGGGGGGGGATAGATACGCAGTATTTT. Translation gives CASSFGGGIDTQYF.

The chain joins TRBV6-2 or TRBV6-3 to TRBJ2-3; 12 bases agree with TRBD2. J gave up 3 bases and V 6 bases, and 4 bases lay outside the gene matches. There are 15 residues in the CDR3. From germline, CDR1 is MNHEY and CDR2 SVGEGT. The CDR3 DNA reads TGTGCCAGCAGCCTGACTAGCGGGGGAACAGATACGCAGTATTTT. Protein sequence: CASSLTSGGTDTQYF.

The rearrangement joins TRBV5-1 to TRBJ2-2; no clear D. Germline V gene data show CDR1 as SGHRS and CDR2 as YFSETQ. The CDR3 is made up of 17 amino acids. V was trimmed by 4 bases and J by 5 bases, leaving 21 bases between them. The CDR3 region has the DNA TGCGCCAGCAGCCCTTACCAGATGGGTGTGGGAACCGGGGAGCTGTTTTTT. Its translation: CASSPYQMGVGTGELFF.

V is TRBV11-2 and J is TRBJ1-1, with no clear D. CDR3 length: 13 amino acids. Germline CDR1 SGHAT, CDR2 FQNNGV. With 0 bases removed from V and 8 bases from J, the gap between germline ends came to 10 bases. The CDR3 is CASSLERTAEAFF. Here the CDR3 DNA reads TGTGCCAGCAGCTTAGAACGTACGGCCGAAGCTTTCTTT.